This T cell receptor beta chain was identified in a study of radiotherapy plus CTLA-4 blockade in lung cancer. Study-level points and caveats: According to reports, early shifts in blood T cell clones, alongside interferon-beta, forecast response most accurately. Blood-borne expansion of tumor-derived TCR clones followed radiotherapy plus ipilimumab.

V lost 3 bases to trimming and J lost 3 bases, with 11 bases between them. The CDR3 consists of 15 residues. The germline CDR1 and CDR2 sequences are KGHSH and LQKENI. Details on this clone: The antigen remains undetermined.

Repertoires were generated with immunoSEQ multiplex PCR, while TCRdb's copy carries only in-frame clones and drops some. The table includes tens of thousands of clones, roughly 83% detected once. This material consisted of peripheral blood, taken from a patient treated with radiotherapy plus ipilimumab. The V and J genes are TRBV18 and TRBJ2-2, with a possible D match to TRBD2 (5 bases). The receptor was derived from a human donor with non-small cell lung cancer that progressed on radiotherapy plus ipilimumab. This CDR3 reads CASSPTSSYTGELFF. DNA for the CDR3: TGTGCCAGCTCACCTACTAGTTCCTACACCGGGGAGCTGTTTTTT.